This T cell receptor beta chain was captured by sequencing in a study of shared clonotypes between healthy human individuals. The overall study: In total, the donors were a couple of women and a few men aged 18 to 49.

Using immunoSEQ multiplex PCR, the repertoire was profiled, and TCRdb retains in-frame clones only, with some absent. The sample has 2 million to 2.5 million clones, just over 90% seen once. The study's findings and limits: Few donors limited the genetic and exposure-history diversity represented. Rarefaction demonstrated incomplete sorted-subset sequencing despite large depth.

Comments on this clone: Its cognate antigen is unknown. The same CDR3 can be traced to other DNA sequences in this sample.

The source is a man aged 18-30 years in good health. Some clones in this sample may be carry-over from other donors' samples. The sequenced sample was naive CD4+ T cells from PBMCs. The subset here: CD45RA+ positively selected.

For the CDR3, the DNA is TGTGCCTGGAGTCCCGGGACAGTCTATGGCTACACCTTC. This encodes CAWSPGTVYGYTF. V and J are TRBV30 and TRBJ1-2; 7 bases line up with TRBD1. CDR3 length: 13 amino acids. V gave up 2 bases and J gave up 4 bases; unmatched junction bases: 4. Germline V gene data show CDR1 as GTSNPN and CDR2 as SVGIG (reference sequence). Supplemented by reference TRBV30 and TRBJ1-2, the full variable domain reads SQTIHQWPATLVQPVGSPLSLECTVEGTSNPNLYWYRQAAGRGLQLLFYSVGIGQISSEVPQNLSASRPQDRQFILSSKKLLLSDSGFYLCAWSPGTVYGYTFGSGTRLTVV.